This is a list of T cell receptor beta chains from one sample in a study of blood T cell repertoires in COVID-19. Sequencing was performed with immunoSEQ multiplex PCR; in TCRdb, only in-frame clones are kept and a portion is missing. This sample carries around 300,000 clones, 80% to 90% of them seen once, and the ten largest clones take roughly 3.9%. Sample: peripheral blood. The receptors were gathered from a woman between 35 and 50 years old with acute or convalescent COVID-19. Both conserved end residues are part of each CDR3. D genes are given only for firm matches. For some rows the clone size is stated as once, few or many, or as a class when expanded; others skip it.

j_call,v_call,clone_size,d_call,cdr3_aa,cdr3_nt
TRBJ1-3,TRBV7-8,NA,NA,CASSSYPRDTIYF,TGTGCCAGCAGCTCATACCCCCGGGACACCATATATTTT
TRBJ2-5,TRBV6-1,NA,NA,CASNSQETQYF,TGTGCCAGCAACAGTCAAGAGACCCAGTACTTC
TRBJ2-1,TRBV10-2,once,TRBD1,CASAPSQQGAPMEQFF,TGCGCCAGCGCCCCTTCGCAGCAGGGGGCGCCCATGGAGCAGTTCTTC
TRBJ2-3,TRBV7-3,once,NA,CASTEDYSDTQYF,TGTGCCAGCACCGAGGACTATTCAGATACGCAGTATTTT
TRBJ2-2,TRBV10-3,NA,NA,CATTPRQPNTGELFF,TGTGCCACCACTCCTCGACAGCCGAACACCGGGGAGCTGTTTTTT
TRBJ1-1,TRBV11-2,NA,TRBD1,CASSLAGQGALVNTEAFF,TGTGCCAGCAGCTTAGCAGGACAGGGGGCCTTGGTGAACACTGAAGCTTTCTTT
TRBJ2-1,TRBV19,NA,NA,CASSIWRGDGNEQFF,TGTGCCAGTAGTATATGGCGGGGTGATGGCAATGAGCAGTTCTTC
TRBJ1-6,TRBV2,NA,NA,CASSTGSPNSPLHF,TGTGCCAGCAGCACCGGGAGCCCTAATTCACCCCTCCACTTT
TRBJ1-6,TRBV30,NA,NA,CAWSYGPTGYGSPLHF,TGTGCCTGGAGCTATGGGCCAACAGGGTATGGTTCACCCCTCCACTTT
TRBJ2-5,TRBV5-4,NA,NA,CASSLRSSEETQYF,TGTGCCAGCAGCTTGCGATCTTCAGAAGAGACCCAGTACTTC
TRBJ1-2,TRBV6-5,NA,NA,CASSYTGGTPNYGYTF,TGTGCCAGCAGTTACACCGGGGGGACTCCAAACTATGGCTACACCTTC
TRBJ2-1,TRBV10-3,NA,NA,CAISESGQTSYNEQFF,TGTGCCATCAGTGAGTCCGGACAGACATCCTACAATGAGCAGTTCTTC
TRBJ1-1,TRBV29-1,NA,NA,CSVVPPGILEAFF,TGCAGCGTTGTTCCTCCCGGGATCCTCGAAGCTTTCTTT
TRBJ2-1,TRBV11-3,once,NA,CASSFSVSGEGEQFF,TGTGCCAGCAGCTTCAGCGTTTCAGGGGAGGGTGAGCAGTTCTTC
TRBJ1-1,TRBV7-9,NA,TRBD1,CASSLVRGLTEAFF,TGTGCCAGCAGCTTAGTCAGGGGGCTAACTGAAGCTTTCTTT
TRBJ2-5,TRBV3-1/TRBV3-2,NA,TRBD2,CASTRAGGDNQETQYF,TGTGCCAGCACGAGAGCGGGGGGGGATAATCAAGAGACCCAGTACTTC
TRBJ2-1,TRBV2,NA,TRBD1,CASSDPGTGRGNEQFF,TGTGCCAGCAGTGATCCCGGGACAGGGCGAGGGAATGAGCAGTTCTTC
TRBJ1-1,TRBV7-9,NA,NA,CASSLAQNTEAFF,TGTGCCAGCAGCTTAGCCCAGAACACTGAAGCTTTCTTT
TRBJ1-2,TRBV5-1,NA,TRBD1,CASSLGTGGGYTF,TGCGCCAGCAGCCTCGGGACAGGGGGAGGCTACACCTTC
TRBJ1-1,TRBV16,NA,NA,CASSQSMQGNTEAFF,TGTGCCAGCAGCCAATCGATGCAGGGAAATACTGAAGCTTTCTTT
TRBJ2-2,TRBV27,NA,NA,CASSLVLPSGELFF,TGTGCCAGCAGTTTGGTTCTACCTAGCGGGGAGCTGTTTTTT
TRBJ2-5,TRBV7-9,NA,NA,CASSLVVGHRLETQYF,TGTGCCAGCAGCTTAGTGGTGGGACATCGGTTGGAGACCCAGTACTTC
TRBJ1-1,TRBV5-6,NA,NA,CASNPDRVNTEAFF,TGTGCCAGCAACCCGGACAGAGTGAACACTGAAGCTTTCTTT
TRBJ1-5,TRBV30,few,NA,CAWSAGKGSNQPQHF,TGTGCCTGGAGCGCCGGAAAGGGGTCCAATCAGCCCCAGCATTTT
TRBJ2-5,TRBV4-1,NA,TRBD2,CASSQERYGGGQETQYF,TGCGCCAGCAGCCAAGAGAGATACGGGGGGGGTCAAGAGACCCAGTACTTC
TRBJ1-3,TRBV7-6,NA,TRBD1,CASSLQGQGAPGNTIYF,TGTGCCAGCAGCCTCCAAGGACAGGGGGCACCTGGAAACACCATATATTTT
TRBJ1-2,TRBV5-6,NA,NA,CASSPQGNYGYTF,TGTGCCAGCAGCCCTCAGGGGAACTATGGCTACACCTTC
TRBJ1-2,TRBV24-1,NA,NA,CATSDASQDYGYTF,TGTGCCACCAGTGACGCGAGCCAGGACTATGGCTACACCTTC
TRBJ1-1,TRBV6-5,NA,NA,CASSYGGDTEAFF,TGTGCCAGCAGTTACGGCGGGGACACTGAAGCTTTCTTT
TRBJ2-3,TRBV24-1,NA,TRBD2,CATSDSLAAFADTQYF,TGTGCCACCAGTGATTCCCTAGCGGCCTTCGCAGATACGCAGTATTTT
TRBJ1-1,TRBV29-1,few,TRBD1,CSVEDGATGGAFTEAFF,TGCAGCGTTGAAGACGGGGCTACAGGGGGCGCGTTCACTGAAGCTTTCTTT
TRBJ1-5,TRBV7-8,NA,NA,CASSLVPGGSNQPQHF,TGTGCCAGCAGCTTAGTACCGGGTGGGAGCAATCAGCCCCAGCATTTT
TRBJ2-3,TRBV7-3,NA,NA,CASSLGGLGVYTQYF,TGTGCCAGCAGCTTAGGGGGACTGGGGGTCTATACGCAGTATTTT
TRBJ1-4,TRBV9,once,NA,CASSVEGSGVGEKLFF,TGTGCCAGCAGCGTAGAGGGATCAGGGGTCGGTGAAAAACTGTTTTTT
TRBJ2-3,TRBV11-2,once,TRBD1,CASSLKYRDRGQDTQYF,TGTGCCAGCAGCCTTAAATACCGGGACAGGGGGCAAGATACGCAGTATTTT